This T cell receptor beta chain originates from a study of blood T cell repertoires in COVID-19 (TCRdb year 2020). The study in broad terms: Samples covering the acute and convalescent phases of COVID-19 were provided by collaborators in the United States, Italy and Spain. The prospective study material was composed of cDNA or gDNA derived from T cells, B-cell-depleted T cells, or PBMCs. The dataset comprised deeply sampled blood TCRbeta repertoires from subjects exposed to, actively infected with, or recovered from COVID-19. A freely available public database, intended as a resource for researchers studying the immune response to SARS-CoV-2, is where the repertoires were released. Samples came from the ongoing ImmuneRACE study (first 160 participants) plus 1,254 subjects from 6 global collaborators. Sample metadata almost always included a de-identified subject ID, COVID-19 status, age in years and sex. Where HLA class I and class II types were available, the types were taken from metadata supplied by the sample provider, not from assay-based typing.

The study at large found these results: Clinical and demographic metadata were provided uncurated, with the amount varying by source and participant.

Trimming takes 3 bases from V and 5 bases from J, and the germline ends sit 13 bases apart. The CDR3 sequence holds 14 residues, the cysteine and phenylalanine included. CDR3 DNA only is kept here, 42 bases in frame from base 1. CDR1 is given as KGHSH and CDR2 as LQKENI, both from the germline V gene. In Seattle, one collaborating source enrolled patients while the infection was active and tracked those patients longitudinally over the course of disease. Each collaborating institution followed its own protocols to collect whole blood in K2EDTA tubes. For TCRbeta analysis, collaborator samples were shipped as frozen whole blood, as isolated PBMCs, or as DNA extracted from either sample type. On this clone itself: Its antigen is still unknown. Per-nucleotide qualities are absent, and no much larger clonotype sits a single base away.

The immunoSEQ Assay, a bias-controlled multiplex PCR, was used to amplify TCRbeta CDR3 regions from genomic DNA. On the authors' methods: The number of nucleated cells in each sample was estimated by amplification of reference gene primers within the assay. To quantify the absolute abundance of each unique TCRbeta CDR3 rearrangement, sequence reads were collapsed and filtered. For each sample, productive Simpson clonality was calculated as the square root of Simpson's diversity index over productive rearrangements. This is the immuneACCESS table as TCRdb keeps it, with only in-frame sequences that have V and J called. A part of the clones is gone; compared with another copy, unresolved V genes explain less than half, and the rest is unexplained. That table supplies the V and J calls and clone size; D and trimming were determined from the DNA. The sample table holds a few hundred thousand clones, of which about 91% were seen once. The top ten constitute approximately 1.8% of the sample.

This sequence originates from a woman aged 25 to 39 with COVID-19, enrolled during active disease. The chain is made from TRBV18 and TRBJ1-1, with the D segment identity uncertain. Sequencing was performed on peripheral blood. The DNA is TGTGCCAGCTCACCTACGGGCGGGAGGACTGAAGCTTTCTTT. Translated, this is CASSPTGGRTEAFF.